Given below is one T cell receptor beta chain in context. Antigen unknown. This sample is part of a study of T cells expressing NK-cell markers. Study results and limitations: In several donors, these clonotypes also led the CD3+CD56-NKG2C+ fraction.

Reanalyzing the 5' RACE reads, TCRdb keeps one entry per CDR3 protein, without DNA. This sample's table has fewer than 550,000 distinct CDR3 sequences. The specimen was blood T cells: a sorted CD56 or NKG2C T cell subset, CD4+ or CD8+ T cells, or bulk PBMC T cells (not recorded which). This receptor was identified in a woman aged 50 to 60 in good health.

This CDR3 reads CASSVALGNTDTQYF. V gene TRBV9 combines with J gene TRBJ2-3. Germline loops: CDR1 SGDLS, CDR2 YYNGEE. The CDR3 sequence is 15 residues long.